The rows below give T cell receptor beta chains drawn from one sample of a study of shared clonotypes between healthy human individuals. Here immunoSEQ multiplex PCR was the method, and the copy in TCRdb shows in-frame clones only, minus some. Of some 1,600,000 clones listed, around 98% are singletons. Sequenced sample: naive CD4+ T cells sorted from blood. The receptors come from a man aged 25-45 years in good health. The CDR3 runs from the conserved cysteine through the conserved F or W. The D gene is left open where the match is weak. Where a row states a size, it is once, few, many or the class of an expanded clone; other rows omit it.

-,TRBV14,TRBD1,TRBJ2-1,TGTGCCAGCAGCCGACGACAGGGGTGGGACAATGAGCAGTTCTTC,CASSRRQGWDNEQFF
once,TRBV28,TRBD1,TRBJ1-5,TGTGCCAGTAACTTCGACAGGGAGTATCAGCCCCAGCATTTT,CASNFDREYQPQHF
-,TRBV5-5,TRBD1,TRBJ1-2,TGTGCCAGCAGCCGAAATACGGACAGGGGCTATGGCTACACCTTC,CASSRNTDRGYGYTF
-,TRBV28,-,TRBJ1-1,TGTGCCAGCAGTCCCCAGGGTGTGCGGACTGAAGCTTTCTTT,CASSPQGVRTEAFF
-,TRBV28,TRBD2,TRBJ2-7,TGTGCCAGCAGTCCCTGGGTAGCGGGAGGGCCCAACGAGCAGTACTTC,CASSPWVAGGPNEQYF
-,TRBV7-8,-,TRBJ2-3,TGTGCCAGCAGCTTATTATATCAACAGAGCACAGATACGCAGTATTTT,CASSLLYQQSTDTQYF
-,TRBV9,-,TRBJ1-3,TGTGCCAGCAGCGTAGGTACGGACAGACACTCTGGAAACACCATATATTTT,CASSVGTDRHSGNTIYF
-,TRBV9,-,TRBJ2-7,TGTGCCAGCAGCCCGGTTGAGGAAGAGCTGTACTTC,CASSPVEEELYF
-,TRBV6-6,-,TRBJ2-2,TGTGCCAGCTTTAGCCCCGGGGAGCTGTTTTTT,CASFSPGELFF
-,TRBV5-1,-,TRBJ2-1,TGCGCCAGCAGCCGGGGGACAAACCACAATGAGCAGTTCTTC,CASSRGTNHNEQFF
-,TRBV20-1,-,TRBJ1-1,TGCAGTGCTAGGGTCTGGGCTGAAGCTTTCTTT,CSARVWAEAFF
-,TRBV7-8,TRBD2,TRBJ2-7,TGTGCCAGCAGCTTGCGACTAGCGGGTTTTTACGAGCAGTACTTC,CASSLRLAGFYEQYF
-,TRBV28,-,TRBJ2-7,TGTGCCAGCAAGGGGCAGGTCCGCACCTACGAGCAGTACTTC,CASKGQVRTYEQYF
-,TRBV5-5,TRBD1,TRBJ2-1,TGTGCCAGCAGCTTTAGGACAGGGGTCACGAGCTCCTACAATGAGCAGTTCTTC,CASSFRTGVTSSYNEQFF
-,TRBV10-1,TRBD2,TRBJ2-1,TGCGCCAGCAGTGAGTTAACAGGGACTAGCTCCTACAATGAGCAGTTCTTC,CASSELTGTSSYNEQFF
-,TRBV7-9,-,TRBJ2-7,TGTGCCAGCAAGCGGGGACAGACAATCTCCTACGAGCAGTACTTC,CASKRGQTISYEQYF
once,TRBV7-2,-,TRBJ1-2,TGTGCCAGCAGCCCGCAGGATTCGTATGGCTACACCTTC,CASSPQDSYGYTF
-,TRBV2,-,TRBJ1-5,TGTGCCAGCAGTGACAGGGTTCAGCCCCAGCATTTT,CASSDRVQPQHF
once,TRBV5-1,TRBD1,TRBJ1-1,TGCGCCAGCAGCGAGGCCGGGACAGGGCTTGCTGAAGCTTTCTTT,CASSEAGTGLAEAFF
-,TRBV19,TRBD1,TRBJ2-4,TGTGCCAGTGAGAAGACAGGGGGCAAAAACATTCAGTACTTC,CASEKTGGKNIQYF
-,TRBV7-2,-,TRBJ1-1,TGTGCCAGCAGCTTAGTGGGGAGATTATGGGATGAAGCTTTCTTT,CASSLVGRLWDEAFF
-,TRBV19,-,TRBJ1-2,TGTGCCAGTATAGGGGCGGACTATGGCTACACCTTC,CASIGADYGYTF
-,TRBV19,-,TRBJ1-2,TGTGCCAGTAGTACAGGGAAAGACTATGGCTACACCTTC,CASSTGKDYGYTF
-,TRBV7-3,TRBD2,TRBJ2-1,TGTGCCAGCAGCTTAATGGCCCTAGCGGGGAGAAATGAGCAGTTCTTC,CASSLMALAGRNEQFF
once,TRBV11-2,-,TRBJ2-1,TGTGCCAGCAGCCCGGGGCGCTGGGCTAGCGCCGACAATGAGCAGTTCTTC,CASSPGRWASADNEQFF
once,TRBV7-6,TRBD2,TRBJ2-1,TGTGCCAGCAGCTATCTGGGCGGACTAGCGGGCTCCTACAATGAGCAGTTCTTC,CASSYLGGLAGSYNEQFF
-,TRBV18,-,TRBJ2-5,TGTGCCAGCTCACCACTTTTAGAGACCCAGTACTTC,CASSPLLETQYF
-,TRBV18,-,TRBJ2-5,TGTGCCAGCTCAGCTATTCAGGGGCGAGAGACCCAGTACTTC,CASSAIQGRETQYF
-,TRBV29-1,TRBD1,TRBJ1-5,TGCAGCGTTGGGGGGACAGGCCCTCAGCCCCAGCATTTT,CSVGGTGPQPQHF
-,TRBV7-6,TRBD2,TRBJ2-3,TGTGCCAGCAGCTTGTATTTTGGACTAGCGGGAGGGCCCATCGCAGATACGCAGTATTTT,CASSLYFGLAGGPIADTQYF
-,TRBV5-1,-,TRBJ2-1,TGCGCCAGCAGCCCGCCGGTGGGGTTCAATGAGCAGTTCTTC,CASSPPVGFNEQFF
-,TRBV18,-,TRBJ2-3,TGTGCCAGCTCACCACTTGTGACAAAAAGCACAGATACGCAGTATTTT,CASSPLVTKSTDTQYF
-,TRBV9,-,TRBJ2-2,TGTGCCAGCAGCGTATACCCGAGGGGGAACACCGGGGAGCTGTTTTTT,CASSVYPRGNTGELFF
-,TRBV2,-,TRBJ2-1,TGTGCCAGCAGTGACAGCGCTAGCTTCTACAATGAGCAGTTCTTC,CASSDSASFYNEQFF
-,TRBV12-5,-,TRBJ2-3,TGTGCTAGTGGTTTGGTAGGTGGCGGAACAGATACGCAGTATTTT,CASGLVGGGTDTQYF
-,TRBV5-6,-,TRBJ1-3,TGTGCCAGCAGCTTGGGACAGGAGGGGTCCGGAAACACCATATATTTT,CASSLGQEGSGNTIYF
-,TRBV7-2,-,TRBJ1-2,TGTGCCAGCAGCCTACGGGACAAACTCTATGGCTACACCTTC,CASSLRDKLYGYTF
-,TRBV6-5,TRBD2,TRBJ2-1,TGTGCCAGCAGTTATCGGGGACTAGCGGTGAACAATGAGCAGTTCTTC,CASSYRGLAVNNEQFF
-,TRBV5-4,-,TRBJ2-7,TGTGCCAGCAGTAAAAGGTCGGTTGCGGGGCTGCCTTACGAGCAGTACTTC,CASSKRSVAGLPYEQYF
-,TRBV27,TRBD1,TRBJ1-1,TGTGCCAGCAGTTTGGGGCTGGTCGCAGGGGGAACTGAAGCTTTCTTT,CASSLGLVAGGTEAFF
-,TRBV7-2,TRBD2,TRBJ2-7,TGTGCCAGCAGCCGCGGGACTAGCGGCTACGAGCAGTACTTC,CASSRGTSGYEQYF
-,TRBV7-3,-,TRBJ2-1,TGTGCCAGCAGCTTTTCCCGTTGGGAGCTGCAGTTCTTC,CASSFSRWELQFF
-,TRBV19,-,TRBJ2-1,TGTGCCAGTAGTGCAAATCGTGCGGGTGAGCAGTTCTTC,CASSANRAGEQFF
-,TRBV5-1,TRBD2,TRBJ2-7,TGCGCCAGCAGCGCAGGGACTAGCGGGACGGGCGACGAGCAGTACTTC,CASSAGTSGTGDEQYF
-,TRBV4-3,-,TRBJ1-2,TGCGCCAGCAGCCAAGAGTCGGCGGGGTCGACAACCCCCTATGGCTACACCTTC,CASSQESAGSTTPYGYTF
-,TRBV9,-,TRBJ1-5,TGTGCCAGCAGCGTAGAGTCCGGCTCCCCCCCCCAGCATTTT,CASSVESGSPPQHF
-,TRBV7-3,-,TRBJ2-1,TGTGCCAGCAGCGGGACATTGACTAGTGAGCAGTTCTTC,CASSGTLTSEQFF
-,TRBV5-5,TRBD2,TRBJ2-1,TGTGCCAGCACTGGGGAACTAGCGGTCCACAATGAGCAGTTCTTC,CASTGELAVHNEQFF
-,TRBV5-1,-,TRBJ2-5,TGCGCCAGCAGCTCCCCCGGGGAACAAGAGACCCAGTACTTC,CASSSPGEQETQYF